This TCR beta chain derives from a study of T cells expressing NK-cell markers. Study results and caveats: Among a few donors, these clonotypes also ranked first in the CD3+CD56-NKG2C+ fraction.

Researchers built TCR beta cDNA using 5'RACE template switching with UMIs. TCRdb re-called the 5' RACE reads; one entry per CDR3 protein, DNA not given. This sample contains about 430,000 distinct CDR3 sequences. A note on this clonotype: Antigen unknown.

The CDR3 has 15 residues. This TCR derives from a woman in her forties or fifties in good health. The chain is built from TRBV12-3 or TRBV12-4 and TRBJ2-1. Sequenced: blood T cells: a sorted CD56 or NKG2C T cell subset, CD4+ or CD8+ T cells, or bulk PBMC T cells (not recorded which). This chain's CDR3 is CASSLFESGYNEQFF.